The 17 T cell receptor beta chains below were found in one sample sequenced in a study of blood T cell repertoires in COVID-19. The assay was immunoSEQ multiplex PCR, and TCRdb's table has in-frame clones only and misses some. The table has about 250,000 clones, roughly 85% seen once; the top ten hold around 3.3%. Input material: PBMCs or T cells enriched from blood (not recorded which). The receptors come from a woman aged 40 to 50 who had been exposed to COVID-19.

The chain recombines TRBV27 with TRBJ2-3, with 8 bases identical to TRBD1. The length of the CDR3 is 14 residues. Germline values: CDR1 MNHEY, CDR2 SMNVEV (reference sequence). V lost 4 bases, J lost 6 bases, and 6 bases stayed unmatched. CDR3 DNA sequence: TGTGCCAGCAGTTCCCGGACAGGGAGGGATACGCAGTATTTT. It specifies CASSSRTGRDTQYF.

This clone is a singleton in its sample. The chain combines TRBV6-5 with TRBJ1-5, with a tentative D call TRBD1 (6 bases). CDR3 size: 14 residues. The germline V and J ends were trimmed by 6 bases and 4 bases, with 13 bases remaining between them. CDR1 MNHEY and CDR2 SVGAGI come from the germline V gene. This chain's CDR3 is CASSSRQDNQPQHF. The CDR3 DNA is TGTGCCAGCAGCTCCAGACAGGATAATCAGCCCCAGCATTTT.

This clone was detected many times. The CDR3 here is CASSVPSGGDYNEQFF. DNA of the CDR3: TGTGCCAGCAGCGTCCCTAGCGGGGGGGACTACAATGAGCAGTTCTTC. The chain uses TRBV9 and TRBJ2-1; 12 bases are shared with TRBD2. Losses at the gene ends were 2 bases for V and 3 bases for J; bases not matched to a gene: 3. Germline CDR1 SGDLS, CDR2 YYNGEE. The CDR3 has 16 residues.

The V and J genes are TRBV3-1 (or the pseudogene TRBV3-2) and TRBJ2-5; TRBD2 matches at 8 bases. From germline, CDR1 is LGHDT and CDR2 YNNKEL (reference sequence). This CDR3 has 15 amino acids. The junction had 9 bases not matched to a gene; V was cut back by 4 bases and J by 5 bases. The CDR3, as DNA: TGTGCCAGCAGCCGCCGGAATAGCGGGGTGGAGACCCAGTACTTC. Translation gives CASSRRNSGVETQYF.

The CDR3 reads CSAPEHHGYTF. Written as DNA, the CDR3 is TGCAGCGCCCCGGAGCACCATGGCTACACCTTC. The chain recombines TRBV29-1 with TRBJ1-2, with D hard to call. V lost 7 bases and J 6 bases, leaving 12 bases between the germline ends. Germline V gene sequence: CDR1 SQVTM, CDR2 ANQGSEA. This CDR3 is built from 11 residues.

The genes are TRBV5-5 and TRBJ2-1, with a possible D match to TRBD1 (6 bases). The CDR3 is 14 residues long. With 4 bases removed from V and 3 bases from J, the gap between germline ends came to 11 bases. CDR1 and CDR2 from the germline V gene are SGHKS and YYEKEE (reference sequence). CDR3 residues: CASSGDRFYNEQFF. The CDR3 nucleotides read TGTGCCAGCAGCGGCGACAGGTTCTACAATGAGCAGTTCTTC.

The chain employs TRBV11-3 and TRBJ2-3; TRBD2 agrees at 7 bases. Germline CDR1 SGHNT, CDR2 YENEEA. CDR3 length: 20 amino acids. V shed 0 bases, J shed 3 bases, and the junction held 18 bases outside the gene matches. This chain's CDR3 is CASSLDLLRLASLDTDTQYF. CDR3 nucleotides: TGTGCCAGCAGCTTAGACCTATTACGACTAGCCTCTCTAGATACAGATACGCAGTATTTT. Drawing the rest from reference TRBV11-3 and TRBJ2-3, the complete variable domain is EAGVVQSPRYKIIEKKQPVAFWCNPISGHNTLYWYLQNLGQGPELLIRYENEEAVDDSQLPKDRFSAERLKGVDSTLKIQPAELGDSAVYLCASSLDLLRLASLDTDTQYFGPGTRLTVL.

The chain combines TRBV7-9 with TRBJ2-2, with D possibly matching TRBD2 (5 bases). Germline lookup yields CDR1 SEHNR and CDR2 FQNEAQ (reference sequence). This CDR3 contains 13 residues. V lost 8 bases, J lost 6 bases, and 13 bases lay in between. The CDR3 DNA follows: TGTGCCAGCGGACTCACCATCGCCGGGGAGCTGTTTTTT. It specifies CASGLTIAGELFF.

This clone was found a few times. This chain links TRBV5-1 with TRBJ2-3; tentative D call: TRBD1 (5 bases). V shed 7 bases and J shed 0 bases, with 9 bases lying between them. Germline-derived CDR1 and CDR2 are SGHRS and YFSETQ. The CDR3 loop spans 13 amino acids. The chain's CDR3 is CASGSGSTDTQYF. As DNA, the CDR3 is TGCGCCAGCGGTTCAGGGAGCACAGATACGCAGTATTTT.

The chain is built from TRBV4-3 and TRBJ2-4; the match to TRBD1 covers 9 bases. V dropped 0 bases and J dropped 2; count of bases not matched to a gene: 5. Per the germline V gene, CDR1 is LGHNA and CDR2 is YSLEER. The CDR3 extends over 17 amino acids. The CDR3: CASSQEGGQGTKNIQYF. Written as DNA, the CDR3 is TGCGCCAGCAGCCAAGAAGGGGGACAGGGAACCAAAAACATTCAGTACTTC.

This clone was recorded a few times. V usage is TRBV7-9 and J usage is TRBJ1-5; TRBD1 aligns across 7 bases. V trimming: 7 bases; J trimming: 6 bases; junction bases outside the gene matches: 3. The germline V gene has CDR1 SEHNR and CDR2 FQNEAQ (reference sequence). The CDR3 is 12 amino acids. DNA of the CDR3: TGTGCCAGCAACAGGGGAGGTCAGCCCCAGCATTTT. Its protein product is CASNRGGQPQHF.

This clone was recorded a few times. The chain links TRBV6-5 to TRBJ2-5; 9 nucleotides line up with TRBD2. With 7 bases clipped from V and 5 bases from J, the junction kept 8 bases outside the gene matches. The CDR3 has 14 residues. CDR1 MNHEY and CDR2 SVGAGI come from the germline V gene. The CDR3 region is CASNSGGPGETQYF. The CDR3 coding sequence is TGTGCCAGCAATAGCGGGGGCCCGGGGGAGACCCAGTACTTC.

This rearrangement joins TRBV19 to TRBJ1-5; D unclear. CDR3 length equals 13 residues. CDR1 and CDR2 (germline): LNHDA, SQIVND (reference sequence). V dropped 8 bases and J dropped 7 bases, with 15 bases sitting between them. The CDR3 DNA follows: TGTGCCAGTCGGACTAGGAATGACCAGCCCCAGCATTTT. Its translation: CASRTRNDQPQHF.

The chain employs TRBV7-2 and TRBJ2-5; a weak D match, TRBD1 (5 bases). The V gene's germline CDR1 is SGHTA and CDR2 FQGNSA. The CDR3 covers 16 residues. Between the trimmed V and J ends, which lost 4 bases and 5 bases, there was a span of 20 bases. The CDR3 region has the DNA TGTGCCAGCAGCTCGAACGACAGAACGTTAATGGAGACCCAGTACTTC. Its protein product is CASSSNDRTLMETQYF. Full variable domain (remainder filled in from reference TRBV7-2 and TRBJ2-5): GAGVSQSPSNKVTEKGKDVELRCDPISGHTALYWYRQSLGQGLEFLIYFQGNSAPDKSGLPSDRFSAERTGGSVSTLTIQRTQQEDSAVYLCASSSNDRTLMETQYFGPGTRLLVL.

CDR3 DNA sequence: TGTGCCAGCGAAGGGGGCTTCGATGGCTACACCTTC. It codes for CASEGGFDGYTF. The V call is TRBV7-9, the J call TRBJ1-2; 7 nucleotides match TRBD1. V lost 8 bases to trimming and J lost 6 bases; unmatched junction nucleotides: 6. From germline, CDR1 is SEHNR and CDR2 FQNEAQ (reference sequence). CDR3 length equals 12 residues.

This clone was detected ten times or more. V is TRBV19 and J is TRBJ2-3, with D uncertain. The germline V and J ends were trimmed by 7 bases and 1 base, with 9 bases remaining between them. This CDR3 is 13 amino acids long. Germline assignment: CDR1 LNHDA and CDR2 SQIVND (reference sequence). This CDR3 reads CASTTWGTDTQYF. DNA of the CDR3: TGTGCCAGTACGACATGGGGCACAGATACGCAGTATTTT.

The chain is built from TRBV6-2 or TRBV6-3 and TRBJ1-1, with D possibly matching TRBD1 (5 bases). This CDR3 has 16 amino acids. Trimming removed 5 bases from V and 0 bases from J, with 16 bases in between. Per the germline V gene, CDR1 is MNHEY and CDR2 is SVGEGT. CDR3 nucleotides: TGTGCCAGCAGTGAGGGTCCCGGGGGTATGAACACTGAAGCTTTCTTT. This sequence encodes CASSEGPGGMNTEAFF.